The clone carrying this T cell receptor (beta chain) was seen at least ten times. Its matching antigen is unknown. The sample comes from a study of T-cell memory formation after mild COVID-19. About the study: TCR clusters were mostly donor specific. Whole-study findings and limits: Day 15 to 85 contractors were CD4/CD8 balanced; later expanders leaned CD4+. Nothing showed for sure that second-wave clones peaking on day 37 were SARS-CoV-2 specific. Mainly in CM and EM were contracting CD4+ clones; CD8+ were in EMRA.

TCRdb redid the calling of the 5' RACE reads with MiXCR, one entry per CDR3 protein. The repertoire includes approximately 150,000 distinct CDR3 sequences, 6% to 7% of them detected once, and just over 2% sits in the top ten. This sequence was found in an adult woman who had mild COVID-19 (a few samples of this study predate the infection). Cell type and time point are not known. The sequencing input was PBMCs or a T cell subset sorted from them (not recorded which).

CDR3 region: CASSPSSGRALSYNEQFF. The CDR3 DNA sequence: TGTGCCAGCAGCCCATCTAGCGGGAGGGCCCTCTCCTACAATGAGCAGTTCTTC. The chain recombines TRBV13 with TRBJ2-1; 12 bases are shared with TRBD2. The CDR3 consists of 18 residues. With 5 bases clipped from V and 0 bases from J, the junction kept 8 bases outside the gene matches. Germline V gives CDR1 PRHDT, CDR2 FYEKMQ (reference sequence).